This TCR beta chain was sequenced in a study of T-cell reconstitution after alpha-beta-depleted transplantation in children. This clonotype was recorded a few times. No antigen is known for it. The library targeted TCRbeta and was prepared with unique molecular identifiers. MiXCR was run by TCRdb on the PCR reads, yielding one entry per CDR3 protein. This table has about 470,000 distinct CDR3 sequences, about 40% appearing once. The study, taken as a whole, reports: Several hundred rapidly expanded clones from non-depleted graft cells reportedly supplied alpha-beta T cells about two months post-transplant. Hyperexpanded clones declined; after one year, newly produced T cells mostly supplied diversity.

Trimming at V came to 2 bases and at J to 2 bases, leaving 7 bases not matched to a gene. This CDR3 has 16 residues. This clonotype originated in a girl aged 2-9 years with aplastic anemia, due to receive a stem cell transplant. J is TRBJ2-3 and V is TRBV12-3 or TRBV12-4, with TRBD2 identical over 7 bases. Here the sequenced sample was PBMCs, taken before TCRalphabeta/CD19-depleted stem cell transplant. The CDR3 DNA reads as TGTGCCAGCAGTTTAAAGGAGCGGGGCTTCACAGATACGCAGTATTTT. Its protein product is CASSLKERGFTDTQYF.